Shown below are 31 T cell receptor beta chains from a single sample sequenced in a study of blood T cells in healthy people across ages. Together with a sample-barcoded 5' primer, a J-beta primer mix was included in a second PCR lasting 7 to 11 cycles. Each CDR3 protein gets one entry after TCRdb re-called the 5' RACE reads with MiXCR. The data show about 560,000 distinct CDR3 sequences, over 25% seen once. A further study also used this sample, focusing on T cells of mothers and their children.

Specimen: blood. The source is a boy between 2 and 10 years old in good health.

This clonotype was seen a few times. This sequence joins TRBV11-2 and TRBJ2-7, with D maybe TRBD2 (7 bases). The CDR3 covers 15 residues. The V end lost 5 bases, the J end lost 4 bases, and 18 bases lay between the germline ends. Germline V lookup: CDR1 SGHAT, CDR2 FQNNGV. CDR3 nucleotide sequence: TGTGCCAGCAGCCTAGCTGGGGGGGCACTGTACGAGCAGTACTTC. Translation: CASSLAGGALYEQYF.

The genes are TRBV7-9 and TRBJ2-1; 7 bases line up with TRBD1. Germline assignment: CDR1 SEHNR and CDR2 FQNEAQ (reference sequence). The CDR3 sequence is 16 residues long. The J segment lost 7 bases and the V segment lost 1 base, leaving 10 bases of the junction unmatched. As DNA, the CDR3 is TGTGCCAGCAGCTTAGTTTCAGGGGGAATACGGAATGAGCAGTTCTTC. Protein sequence: CASSLVSGGIRNEQFF.

This chain uses TRBV12-3 or TRBV12-4 with TRBJ2-5, with a tentative D call TRBD2 (6 bases). The J call may not be correct, given that the DNA end is closer to TRBJ2-7. The CDR3 consists of 16 residues. CDR3 protein: CASRYIRGTAVYEQYF. The CDR3 DNA reads as TGTGCCAGCAGGTACATCCGGGGGACCGCCGTCTACGAGCAGTACTTC.

The chain joins TRBV10-2 to TRBJ2-1, with D possibly matching TRBD1 (6 bases). The CDR3 contains 15 residues. CDR1 and CDR2 from the germline V gene are WSHSY and SAAADI. V was trimmed by 6 bases and J by 10 bases, leaving 22 bases between them. Here the CDR3 reads CASRYDSASGDEQFF. In nucleotides, the CDR3 is TGCGCCAGCAGGTACGATAGCGCCTCAGGGGACGAGCAGTTCTTC.

V and J are TRBV10-1 and TRBJ2-6, with D perhaps TRBD1 or TRBD2 (6 bases each). Germline CDR1 and CDR2: WNHNN and SYGVQD (reference sequence). The CDR3 is 15 amino acids. Trimming pared 3 bases from V and 4 bases from J, leaving 10 bases between. The CDR3 nucleotides read TGCGCCAGCAGTGATGGGGGGCCCGGGGCCAACGTCCTGACTTTC. This translates into CASSDGGPGANVLTF.

J is TRBJ2-3 and V is TRBV6-5; TRBD2 agrees at 10 bases. CDR1 and CDR2 (germline): MNHEY, SVGAGI. The length of the CDR3 is 16 residues. The V and J ends lost 2 bases and 1 base, in that order; junction bases with no gene match: 3. The CDR3 reads CASSYDLAGGTDTQYF. CDR3 DNA sequence: TGTGCCAGCAGTTACGATCTAGCGGGGGGCACAGATACGCAGTATTTT.

The V call is TRBV6-5, the J call TRBJ2-2; D unresolved. The germline gives CDR1 MNHEY, CDR2 SVGAGI. The CDR3 totals 15 residues. With 3 bases removed from V and 0 bases from J, the gap between germline ends came to 8 bases. Here the CDR3 reads CASSYRLSNTGELFF. Written as DNA, the CDR3 is TGTGCCAGCAGTTATAGGTTATCGAACACCGGGGAGCTGTTTTTT.

This rearrangement joins TRBV12-3 or TRBV12-4 to TRBJ2-5; D is unresolved. The CDR3 sequence is 12 residues long. V dropped 2 bases and J dropped 5 bases, with 6 bases sitting between them. The CDR3 reads CASSLLWETQYF. In DNA form, the CDR3 reads TGTGCCAGCAGTTTATTGTGGGAGACCCAGTACTTC.

This clonotype came up many times. The chain joins TRBV7-2 to TRBJ2-6, with TRBD1 matching 9 bases. The germline CDR1 and CDR2 sequences are SGHTA and FQGNSA. The CDR3 sequence is 15 residues long. V was pared by 5 bases and J by 4 bases, with 3 bases of the junction left unmatched. CDR3 residues: CASSQQGAGANVLTF. The DNA for the CDR3 is TGTGCCAGCAGCCAACAGGGGGCCGGGGCCAACGTCCTGACTTTC.

Here the CDR3 DNA reads TGTGCTAGTGAGGCTAGCGGGTACAATGAGCAGTTCTTC. Translated: CASEASGYNEQFF. The gene calls are TRBV12-5 and TRBJ2-1, with 8 bases identical to TRBD2. Trimming took 7 bases from V and 4 from J; bases not matched to a gene: 3. CDR1 is LGHNT and CDR2 is FRNRAP in the germline V gene. CDR3 size: 13 residues.

The DNA of the CDR3 is TGTGCCACCAGTGATTTGGACAGGTATGGAAGCTATGGCTACACCTTC. As protein: CATSDLDRYGSYGYTF. The chain employs TRBV24-1 and TRBJ1-2; D may be TRBD1 (6 bases). Germline values: CDR1 KGHDR, CDR2 SFDVKD. This CDR3 has 16 amino acids. V lost 0 bases to trimming and J lost 4 bases, with 14 bases between them.

The rearrangement joins TRBV10-3 to TRBJ2-3; no definite D call. The CDR3 runs to 11 residues. The germline V and J ends were trimmed by 10 bases and 6 bases, with 11 bases remaining between them. The germline gives CDR1 ENHRY, CDR2 SYGVKD. CDR3 coding DNA: TGTGCCAGCCAGGATAAGGATACGCAGTATTTT. Protein product: CASQDKDTQYF.

V and J are TRBV27 and TRBJ2-7; 12 nucleotides align to TRBD2. After removal of 5 bases from V and 5 bases from J, the junction contained 10 bases not matched to a gene. The CDR3 runs 16 residues. The V gene's germline CDR1 is MNHEY and CDR2 SMNVEV (reference sequence). The CDR3 sequence: CASSLASGRALNEQYF. In DNA, the CDR3 is TGTGCCAGCAGTCTGGCTAGCGGGAGGGCTTTAAACGAGCAGTACTTC.

V and J are TRBV29-1 and TRBJ2-1; D possibly corresponds to TRBD1 (6 bases). The V end lost 2 bases, the J end lost 2 bases, and 7 bases lay between the germline ends. Per the germline V gene, CDR1 is SQVTM and CDR2 is ANQGSEA. CDR3 length: 13 amino acids. Here the CDR3 DNA reads TGCAGCGTTGAACGGGACACCTACAATGAGCAGTTCTTC. Translated: CSVERDTYNEQFF.

This rearrangement joins TRBV7-9 to TRBJ1-1; no clear D gene. The CDR3 consists of 13 residues. CDR1 SEHNR and CDR2 FQNEAQ come from the germline V gene (reference sequence). V was shortened by 6 bases and J by 4 bases, with 12 bases between the two germline ends. For the CDR3, the DNA is TGTGCCAGCAGGATTGTGAGCGCCACTGAAGCTTTCTTT. Translated: CASRIVSATEAFF.

The rearrangement links TRBV5-1 to TRBJ2-5, with D tentatively TRBD1 (5 bases). Near its end, the DNA agrees better with TRBJ2-7, so the J call may be wrong. The germline V gene has CDR1 SGHRS and CDR2 YFSETQ. This CDR3 contains 14 residues. The CDR3 reads CASSSGRDVNEQYF. The DNA for the CDR3 is TGCGCCAGCAGCTCTGGCAGGGATGTTAACGAGCAGTACTTC.

V usage is TRBV9 and J usage is TRBJ1-1; unclear D gene. V shed 0 bases and J shed 3 bases, with 12 bases lying between them. The CDR3 has 15 residues. CDR1 is SGDLS and CDR2 is YYNGEE in the germline V gene. CDR3 nucleotide sequence: TGTGCCAGCAGCGTAGCCCCCAGCACATACACTGAAGCTTTCTTT. Encoded protein: CASSVAPSTYTEAFF.

This clonotype was recorded a few times. This chain links TRBV20-1 with TRBJ2-3; 9 positions agree with TRBD1. The V gene's germline CDR1 is DFQATT and CDR2 SNEGSKA (reference sequence). The CDR3 is 14 amino acids. V was pared by 5 bases and J by 1 base, with 4 bases of the junction left unmatched. The CDR3 loop reads CSAGTGWGTDTQYF. The CDR3 DNA is TGCAGTGCTGGGACAGGGTGGGGCACAGATACGCAGTATTTT.

This clonotype was observed a few times. The chain couples TRBV2 to TRBJ2-7; 13 nucleotides agree with TRBD2. The germline CDR1 and CDR2 sequences are SNHLY and FYNNEI. V was clipped by 1 base and J by 3 bases; unmatched bases: 6. The length of the CDR3 is 17 residues. CDR3 residues: CASSEEFRLAGGYEQYF. The CDR3 bases are TGTGCCAGCAGTGAAGAGTTCCGACTAGCGGGGGGCTACGAGCAGTACTTC.

This clonotype was detected a few times. The chain has TRBV9 and TRBJ1-4; D is perhaps TRBD1 (6 bases). Germline-derived CDR1 and CDR2 are SGDLS and YYNGEE. V shed 1 base and J shed 1 base, with 11 bases lying between them. There are 16 residues in the CDR3. CDR3 sequence (DNA): TGTGCCAGCAGCGTAACCGGGGGCGGAACTAATGAAAAACTGTTTTTT. Amino acid sequence: CASSVTGGGTNEKLFF.

This clonotype was seen a handful of times. For the CDR3, the DNA is TGTGCCAGCACCCGGGACAGACTACGCTCTGGAAACACCATATATTTT. Translating it yields CASTRDRLRSGNTIYF. This sequence joins TRBV27 and TRBJ1-3, with 7 bases matching TRBD1. V lost 7 bases and J lost 0; bases outside the gene matches: 9. Germline V gene data show CDR1 as MNHEY and CDR2 as SMNVEV (reference sequence). The CDR3 contains 16 residues.

V usage is TRBV9 and J usage is TRBJ1-3; D unclear. CDR3 length: 15 residues. The germline V gene has CDR1 SGDLS and CDR2 YYNGEE. The V and J ends lost 2 bases and 0 bases respectively, with 9 bases between them. The CDR3 DNA is TGTGCCAGCAGCGTGGACCAAAGCTCTGGAAACACCATATATTTT. Residues: CASSVDQSSGNTIYF.

The table lists this clonotype with a few counts. The chain links TRBV9 to TRBJ2-3; D unresolved. The germline V and J ends were trimmed by 3 bases and 2 bases, with 10 bases remaining between them. The length of the CDR3 is 14 residues. Germline loops: CDR1 SGDLS, CDR2 YYNGEE. In nucleotides, the CDR3 is TGTGCCAGCAGCGACCTTAACCCCACAGATACGCAGTATTTT. Protein product: CASSDLNPTDTQYF.

The sample holds a few counts of this clonotype. An end of the junction does not agree with germline; a read error may underlie this. The rearrangement joins TRBV29-1 to TRBJ1-2; TRBD1 might be the D (5 bases). The CDR3 totals 11 residues. Per germline, CDR1 SQVTM and CDR2 ANQGSEA. The CDR3 region is CSVRGADGYTF. The CDR3 nucleotides are TGTAGCGTTCGTGGGGCTGATGGCTACACCTTC.

This clonotype was observed a handful of times. A junction end diverges from the germline sequence, so it may reflect a read error. The rearrangement uses TRBV28 and TRBJ2-5, with TRBD2 as a possible D gene (5 bases). Germline lookup yields CDR1 MDHEN and CDR2 SYDVKM. This CDR3 is built from 16 residues. The CDR3 loop reads CASRATLREPYNERFF. The CDR3 bases are TGTGCCAGCCGGGCTACATTGAGGGAACCCTACAATGAGCGGTTCTTC.

This clonotype came up a few times. The gene calls are TRBV20-1 and TRBJ2-7; 8 positions match TRBD1. CDR3 length: 19 residues. CDR1 and CDR2 from the germline V gene are DFQATT and SNEGSKA (reference sequence). V lost 1 base, J lost 4 bases, and 21 bases stayed unmatched. As DNA, the CDR3 is TGCAGTGCTAGAGGGACAGGGTTATCTATATCCGCCGGCCCTTACGAGCAGTACTTC. It encodes CSARGTGLSISAGPYEQYF.

This rearrangement joins TRBV7-9 to TRBJ1-1; tentatively, D is TRBD1 (5 bases). CDR1 is SEHNR, CDR2 FQNEAQ, per germline (reference sequence). The CDR3 sequence is 17 residues long. Trimming left V 1 base short and J 0 bases short, with 15 bases between. The DNA of the CDR3 is TGTGCCAGCAGCTTAGAGCGGACAAGGGAGGTGAACACTGAAGCTTTCTTT. It encodes CASSLERTREVNTEAFF.

This clonotype was found a few times. This rearrangement joins TRBV27 to TRBJ2-5, with D uncertain. From germline, CDR1 is MNHEY and CDR2 SMNVEV (reference sequence). Deletions cut 5 bases from V and 4 bases from J, with 14 bases between. This CDR3 spans 14 amino acids. The CDR3 loop reads CASSASLEGETQYF. The CDR3 nucleotides read TGTGCCAGCAGTGCCTCCTTAGAAGGAGAGACCCAGTACTTC.

This clonotype showed up many times. The V call is TRBV27, the J call TRBJ2-7; D gene unclear. The CDR3 is 16 residues long. Trimming shortened V by 3 bases and J by 0 bases, and 15 bases separated the two germline ends. Germline-derived CDR1 and CDR2 are MNHEY and SMNVEV (reference sequence). The CDR3 sequence: CASSLYSGPSSYEQYF. CDR3 nucleotide sequence: TGTGCCAGCAGTTTGTATAGTGGGCCAAGCTCCTACGAGCAGTACTTC.

The V gene is TRBV14, the J gene TRBJ2-7; D is undetermined. Germline assignment: CDR1 SGHDN and CDR2 FVKESK. CDR3 length equals 14 residues. V shed 4 bases and J shed 9 bases, with 19 bases lying between them. The CDR3 nucleotides are TGTGCCAGCAGCCTCTTGGCAGGTGTGGGCTGGCAGTACTTC. Translation: CASSLLAGVGWQYF.

V and J are TRBV9 and TRBJ2-7; D not resolved. The CDR3 has 13 amino acids. V dropped 0 bases and J dropped 1 base, with 5 bases sitting between them. Germline assignment: CDR1 SGDLS and CDR2 YYNGEE. The CDR3 loop reads CASSVAGSYEQYF. CDR3 in DNA: TGTGCCAGCAGCGTAGCGGGTTCCTACGAGCAGTACTTC.